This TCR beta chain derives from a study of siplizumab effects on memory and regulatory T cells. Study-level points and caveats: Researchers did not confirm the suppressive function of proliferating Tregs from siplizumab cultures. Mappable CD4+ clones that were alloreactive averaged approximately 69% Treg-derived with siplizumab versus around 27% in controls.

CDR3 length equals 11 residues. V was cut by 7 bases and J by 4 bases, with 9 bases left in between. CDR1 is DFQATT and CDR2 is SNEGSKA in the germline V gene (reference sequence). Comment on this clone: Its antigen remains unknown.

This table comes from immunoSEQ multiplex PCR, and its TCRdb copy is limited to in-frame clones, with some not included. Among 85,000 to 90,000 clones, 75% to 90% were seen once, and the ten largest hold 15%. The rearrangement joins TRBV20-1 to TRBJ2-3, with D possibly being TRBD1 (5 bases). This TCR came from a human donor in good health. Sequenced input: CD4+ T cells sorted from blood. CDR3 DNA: TGCAGTGTACCCAGGGCAGATACGCAGTATTTT. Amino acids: CSVPRADTQYF.